This TCR beta chain was retrieved from a study of blood T cells in healthy people across ages. Findings of the study overall: As naive T cell percentage varied, TCR beta diversity correlated strongly with it. Compared with aged donors, long-lived donors showed fewer expanded clones, suggesting selection. One million T cells yielded diversity estimates that were considered underestimates.

Trimming left V 0 bases short and J 7 bases short, with 12 bases between. This CDR3 has 15 residues. Germline-derived CDR1 and CDR2 are MGHRA and YSYEKL. Notes on this clonotype: The antigen is unknown.

With a J-beta primer mix and a sample-barcoded 5' primer, a second PCR ran about 7 to 12 cycles. TCRdb re-called the 5' RACE reads with MiXCR, one entry per CDR3 protein. The sample carries 870,000 or so distinct CDR3 sequences, 25% to 35% recorded once. This clonotype was obtained from a woman of 80 years or more in good health. The V gene is TRBV4-1, the J gene TRBJ2-2; D is ambiguous. The material sequenced was blood. The CDR3 DNA reads as TGCGCCAGCAGCCAAGAAGTACATTTGGTCGGGGAGCTGTTTTTT. This encodes CASSQEVHLVGELFF.